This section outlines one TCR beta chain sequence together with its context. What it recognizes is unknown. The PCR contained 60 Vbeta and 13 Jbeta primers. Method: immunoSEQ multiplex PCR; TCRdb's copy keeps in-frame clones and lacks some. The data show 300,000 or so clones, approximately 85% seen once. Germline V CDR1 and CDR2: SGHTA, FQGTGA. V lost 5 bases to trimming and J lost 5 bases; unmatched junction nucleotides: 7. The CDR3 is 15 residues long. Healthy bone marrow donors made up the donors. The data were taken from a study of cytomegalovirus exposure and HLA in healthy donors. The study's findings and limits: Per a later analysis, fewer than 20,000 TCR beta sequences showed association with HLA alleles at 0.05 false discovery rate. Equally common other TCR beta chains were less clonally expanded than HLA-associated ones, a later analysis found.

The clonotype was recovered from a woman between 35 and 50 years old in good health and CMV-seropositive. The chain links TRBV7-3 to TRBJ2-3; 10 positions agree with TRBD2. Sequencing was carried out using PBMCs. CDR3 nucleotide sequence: TGTGCCAGCAGCCTAGCGGGAGTTCAGGGAGATACGCAGTATTTT. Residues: CASSLAGVQGDTQYF.